This entry is about one TCR beta chain. This CDR3 contains 13 residues. With V trimmed by 7 bases and J by 0 bases, 2 bases remained unmatched. The germline CDR1 and CDR2 sequences are SEHNR and FQNEAQ (reference sequence). The sample comes from a study of T cell changes during pregnancy in multiple sclerosis. Clones were read by immunoSEQ multiplex PCR, and TCRdb kept only the in-frame ones, dropping some. Of over 25,000 clones listed, 85% to 95% are singletons. This specimen was CD8+ T cells from peripheral blood mononuclear cells, taken before pregnancy. V gene TRBV7-9 combines with J gene TRBJ2-5; 7 nucleotides line up with TRBD1. The origin of this receptor is a female donor with multiple sclerosis, enrolled in a pregnancy study. The CDR3 DNA follows: TGTGCCAGCACCGGGACAGACCAAGAGACCCAGTACTTC. The encoded protein is CASTGTDQETQYF.